This T cell receptor beta chain was retrieved from a study of regulatory T cells in long-lasting Graves disease. Study at large: Patients met the persistent Graves' disease definition after over 5 years of antithyroid drugs with positive TSH receptor antibodies.

Time point noted: persistent/refractory GD, antithyroid drugs over 5 years with positive TRAb. Making the TCR library involved RNA that had been extracted from PBMCs. Findings and caveats of the study: Comparison showed that persistent patients shared more public clonotypes (about 2,800) than new patients (roughly 1,000).

Combining iRepertoire HTBI primers with Arm-PCR of CDR3 regions, the authors built TCR beta libraries. TCRdb re-called the multiplex PCR reads through MiXCR, storing one row per CDR3 protein. The sample lists hundreds of thousands of distinct CDR3 sequences, roughly 20% occurring once. This clonotype was observed many times. Its antigen is not identified. The clonotype comes from a female donor with Graves disease. This specimen consisted of peripheral blood mononuclear cells (PBMCs), obtained when the disease was refractory, from a patient treated with antithyroid drugs.

Here the CDR3 DNA reads TGTGCCAGCAGTAATAACAGGATCGACTATGGCTACACCTTC. Translation gives CASSNNRIDYGYTF. The chain is built from TRBV11-2 and TRBJ1-2, with D possibly TRBD1 on 5 matching bases. V gave up 6 bases and J gave up 3 bases, with 14 bases separating them. This CDR3 has 14 residues. CDR1 is SGHAT, CDR2 FQNNGV, per germline.